This TCR beta chain was sequenced for a study of CD8+CD57+ T cells in acquired aplastic anemia. Study background: Sorted CD4+ and CD8+ cells yielded DNA averaging around 3.2 ug.

By flow cytometry, patients selected for sequencing had shown an expansion of CD8+CD57+ cells. By the time of blood sampling, patients had still received no therapy. V dropped 2 bases and J dropped 4 bases, with 7 bases sitting between them. Germline V CDR1 and CDR2: SGHRS, YFSETQ. The CDR3 spans 12 residues. Genomic DNA served as template for TCR beta VDJ and CDR3 profiling. TCRdb called the reads again in MiXCR, with one record for every CDR3 protein. This sample carries roughly 280,000 distinct CDR3 sequences, roughly 61% of them seen once, and the ten largest clones take 1.3%. Sequencing was performed on sorted CD4+, CD8+, or CD8+CD57+ T cells (not recorded which) from PBMCs. The clonotype originates from a human donor with aplastic anemia. The chain uses TRBV5-1 and TRBJ2-7; D is tentatively TRBD1 or TRBD2 (5 bases each). The CDR3 DNA sequence: TGCGCCAGCAGCTTAGGGGAGTACGAGCAGTACTTC. Translated: CASSLGEYEQYF. Full variable domain (remainder filled in from reference TRBV5-1 and TRBJ2-7): KAGVTQTPRYLIKTRGQQVTLSCSPISGHRSVSWYQQTPGQGLQFLFEYFSETQRNKGNFPGRFSGRQFSNSRSEMNVSTLELGDSALYLCASSLGEYEQYFGPGTRLTVT.